This record looks at one T cell receptor beta chain sequence and its context. The antigen is undetermined. Profiling relied on immunoSEQ multiplex PCR, and the TCRdb table lists in-frame clones only, not all of them. The sample includes roughly 64,000 clones, 90% to 97% of them seen just once. The germline gives CDR1 SGHDT, CDR2 YYEEEE. The CDR3 has 15 residues. V dropped 2 bases and J dropped 6 bases, with 17 bases sitting between them. This specimen belongs to a study of siplizumab effects on memory and regulatory T cells. Overall study findings and caveats: Unstimulated subset assignment was obtained for only a minor fraction of alloreactive clones. The average Treg-derived proportion among mappable alloreactive CD4+ clones was 65% to 80% with siplizumab versus about 27% in controls. There appeared to be greater diversity in naive T cells than in memory cells, and naive T cells seemed major contributors to the alloresponse.

This clonotype was obtained from a human donor in good health. The sample comprised naive CD8+ T cells sorted from blood. The rearrangement uses TRBV5-6 and TRBJ1-2; D ambiguous. Written as DNA, the CDR3 is TGTGCCAGCAGCTTCGGCGACCACTTATTAAATGGCTACACCTTC. It encodes CASSFGDHLLNGYTF.